This T cell receptor (beta chain) originates from a study of control samples from healthy donors and cancer patients. Data came from immunoSEQ multiplex PCR; TCRdb stores just in-frame clones and leaves some out. Among roughly 84,000 clones listed, about 89% were seen once. The germline gives CDR1 SGHRS, CDR2 YFSETQ. This CDR3 region has 14 residues. V was pared by 4 bases and J by 6 bases, with 6 bases of the junction left unmatched. The receptor was isolated from a man in his forties or fifties in good health. This chain joins TRBV5-1 and TRBJ1-1; 10 bases match TRBD1. Sequencing input: blood. The DNA for the CDR3 is TGCGCCAGCAGCCCGGGACAGGGGACCGCTGAAGCTTTCTTT. This codes for CASSPGQGTAEAFF.